This TCR beta chain is drawn from a study of blood T cell repertoires in COVID-19. Looking at the study overall: Acute and convalescent COVID-19 samples came from the United States, Italy and Spain.

Original methodology: Amplification with reference gene primers provided the estimates of nucleated cell counts. Generated by immunoSEQ multiplex PCR, the TCRdb table keeps only in-frame clones and is missing some. V and J calls and clone size follow that table, whereas D and trimming were derived from the DNA. In the table there are about 190,000 clones, more than 60% of which are singletons. The CDR3 loop spans 16 amino acids. Trimming took off 4 bases at V and 8 bases at J, with 20 bases between the two ends. CDR1 is KGHDR and CDR2 is SFDVKD in the germline V gene. V usage is TRBV24-1 and J usage is TRBJ2-1, with D perhaps matching TRBD2 (5 bases). Sequenced sample: peripheral blood. The TCR was taken from a woman between 50 and 59 years old with acute or convalescent COVID-19. The CDR3 nucleotides read TGTGCCACCAGTGAGGGGAACGGGCGGCGAGCGGATGAGCAGTTCTTC. Translation: CATSEGNGRRADEQFF.